This T cell receptor beta chain was profiled in a study of T cell repertoires in cytomegalovirus infection. As for the study in general: In public TCR beta signatures, there were indications of both CMV infection and matching HLA type.

V was trimmed by 7 bases and J by 6 bases, leaving 21 bases between them. Germline CDR1 and CDR2: SGHTA and FQGNSA. The CDR3 extends over 15 amino acids. Of note for this clonotype: Its antigen is not identified.

General study results and limits: Identification of carriers of CMV plus the relevant HLA was achieved through cumulative public TCR beta family frequency. Clonotype analysis showed dominance of the ex vivo response by HLA-C-restricted CMV-specific TCR beta clonotypes.

TCRdb independently ran MiXCR on the reads; one entry per CDR3 protein. The sample holds 350,000 to 550,000 distinct CDR3 sequences; about 33% are singletons and the top ten take approximately 13%. The sequenced material came from PBMCs. The chain is built from TRBV7-2 and TRBJ1-1; D is unresolved. The receptor's source is a human donor in good health (CMV status not recorded). Some clones in this sample may be carry-over from other donors' samples. CDR3 region: CASTLVLGSFPEAFF. CDR3 DNA: TGTGCCAGCACCTTGGTGCTGGGGTCCTTCCCTGAAGCTTTCTTT.